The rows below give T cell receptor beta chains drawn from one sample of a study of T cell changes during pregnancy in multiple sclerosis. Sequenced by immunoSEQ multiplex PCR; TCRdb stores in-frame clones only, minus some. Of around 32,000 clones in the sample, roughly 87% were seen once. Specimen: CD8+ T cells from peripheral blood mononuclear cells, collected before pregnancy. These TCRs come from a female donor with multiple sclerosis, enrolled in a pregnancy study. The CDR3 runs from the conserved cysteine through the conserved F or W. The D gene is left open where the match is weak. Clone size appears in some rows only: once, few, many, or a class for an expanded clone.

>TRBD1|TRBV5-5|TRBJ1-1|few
CASSVDRGPGTEAFF
TGTGCCAGCAGCGTAGACAGGGGTCCTGGCACTGAAGCTTTCTTT
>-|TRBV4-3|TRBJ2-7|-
CASWPRGRGFYEQYF
TGCGCCAGCTGGCCCCGTGGGCGGGGTTTTTACGAGCAGTACTTC
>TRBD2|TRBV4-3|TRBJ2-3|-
CASSQGGGATDTQYF
TGCGCCAGCAGCCAAGGCGGGGGGGCAACAGATACGCAGTATTTT
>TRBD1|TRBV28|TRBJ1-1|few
CASSLPGGTEAFF
TGTGCCAGCAGTTTACCAGGGGGCACTGAAGCTTTCTTT
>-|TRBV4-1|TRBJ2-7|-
CASSPREGDDEQYF
TGCGCCAGCAGCCCCCGTGAGGGCGACGACGAGCAGTACTTC
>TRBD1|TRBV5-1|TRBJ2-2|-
CASTERGPMSTGELFF
TGCGCCAGCACCGAGAGGGGGCCTATGTCCACCGGGGAGCTGTTTTTT
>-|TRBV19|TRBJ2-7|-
CASSMAEGGYEQYF
TGTGCCAGTAGTATGGCCGAAGGGGGCTACGAGCAGTACTTC
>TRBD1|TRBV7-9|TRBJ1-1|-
CASSSTGGLRAFF
TGTGCCAGCAGCTCGACAGGGGGCCTTAGGGCTTTCTTT
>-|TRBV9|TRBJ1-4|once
CASSFPGNEKLFF
TGTGCCAGCAGCTTCCCGGGGAATGAAAAACTGTTTTTT
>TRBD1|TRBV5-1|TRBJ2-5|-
CASSWGTGGMETQYF
TGCGCCAGCAGCTGGGGGACAGGGGGTATGGAGACCCAGTACTTC
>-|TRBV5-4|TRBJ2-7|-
CASSLEGHTYEQYF
TGTGCCAGCAGCTTGGAAGGACACACCTACGAGCAGTACTTC
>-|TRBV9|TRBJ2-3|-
CASSPKGDTDTQYF
TGTGCCAGCAGCCCTAAAGGGGACACAGATACGCAGTATTTT
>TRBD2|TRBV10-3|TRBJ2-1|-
CAISESGLAGELNEQFF
TGTGCCATCAGTGAGTCGGGACTAGCGGGAGAGCTTAATGAGCAGTTCTTC
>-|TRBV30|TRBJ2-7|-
CAWSVGHSYEQYF
TGTGCCTGGAGTGTGGGACACAGCTACGAGCAGTACTTC
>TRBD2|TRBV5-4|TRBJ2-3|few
CASSLYGSSGGATDTQYF
TGTGCCAGCAGCTTGTATGGGTCAAGCGGGGGGGCAACGGATACGCAGTATTTT
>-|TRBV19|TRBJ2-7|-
CASSIDLSLTYEQYF
TGTGCCAGTAGTATAGATCTATCATTAACCTACGAGCAGTACTTC
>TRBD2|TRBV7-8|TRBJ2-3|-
CASSFYSGGPSDTQYF
TGTGCCAGCAGCTTCTATAGCGGGGGCCCCTCAGATACGCAGTATTTT
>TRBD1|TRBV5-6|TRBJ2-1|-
CASSWDRDNEQFF
TGTGCCAGCAGCTGGGACAGAGACAATGAGCAGTTCTTC
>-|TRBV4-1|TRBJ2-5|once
CASSQEDLTQETQYF
TGCGCCAGCAGCCAGGAGGACTTGACCCAAGAGACCCAGTACTTC
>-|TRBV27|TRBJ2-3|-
CASSSPLGAHTQYF
TGTGCCAGCAGTTCGCCCCTGGGGGCCCATACGCAGTATTTT
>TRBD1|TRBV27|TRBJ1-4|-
CASSSDTDRATTNEKLFF
TGTGCCAGCAGTTCGGACACCGACAGGGCTACAACTAATGAAAAACTGTTTTTT
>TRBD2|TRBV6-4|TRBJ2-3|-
CASSEAGGTDTQYF
TGTGCCAGCAGTGAGGCGGGAGGCACAGATACGCAGTATTTT
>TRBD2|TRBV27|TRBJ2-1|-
CASSLSGAPSNEQFF
TGTGCCAGCAGTTTAAGCGGGGCCCCATCCAATGAGCAGTTCTTC
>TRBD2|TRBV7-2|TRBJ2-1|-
CASSSLTSGVYNEQFF
TGTGCCAGCAGCTCTTTGACTAGCGGAGTCTACAATGAGCAGTTCTTC
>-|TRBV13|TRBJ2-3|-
CASSLALSGTDTQYF
TGTGCCAGCAGCTTAGCGTTATCCGGCACAGATACGCAGTATTTT
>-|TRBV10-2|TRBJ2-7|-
CASRDISYEQYF
TGCGCCAGCAGGGACATCTCCTACGAGCAGTACTTC
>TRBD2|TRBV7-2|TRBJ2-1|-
CASSLVAGVEQFF
TGTGCCAGCAGCTTAGTAGCGGGGGTTGAGCAGTTCTTC
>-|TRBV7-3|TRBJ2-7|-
CASSATGSSYEQYF
TGTGCCAGCAGCGCCACAGGGAGCTCCTACGAGCAGTACTTC
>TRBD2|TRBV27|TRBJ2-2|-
CASSGWASGSTGELFF
TGTGCCAGCAGTGGATGGGCTAGCGGGAGCACCGGGGAGCTGTTTTTT
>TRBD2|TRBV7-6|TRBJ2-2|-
CASSPRTSGRQNTGELFF
TGTGCCAGCAGCCCAAGGACTAGCGGGAGGCAAAACACCGGGGAGCTGTTTTTT
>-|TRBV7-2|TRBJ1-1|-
CASSLVLGDTEAFF
TGTGCCAGCAGCTTAGTATTAGGGGACACTGAAGCTTTCTTT
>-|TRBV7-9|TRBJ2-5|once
CASSLSGLKETQYF
TGTGCCAGCAGCTTGAGCGGGCTAAAAGAGACCCAGTACTTC
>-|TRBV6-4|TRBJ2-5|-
CASSDDGELGGAETQYF
TGTGCCAGCAGTGACGATGGCGAATTGGGGGGTGCAGAGACCCAGTACTTC
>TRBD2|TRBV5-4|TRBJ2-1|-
CASSGLAGGDEQFF
TGTGCCAGCAGCGGACTAGCGGGGGGCGATGAGCAGTTCTTC
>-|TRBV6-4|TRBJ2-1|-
CASSDSAEYYNEQFF
TGTGCCAGCAGTGACTCAGCGGAGTACTACAATGAGCAGTTCTTC
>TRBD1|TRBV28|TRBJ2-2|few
CASSLWQGANTGELFF
TGTGCCAGCAGTTTATGGCAGGGGGCGAACACCGGGGAGCTGTTTTTT
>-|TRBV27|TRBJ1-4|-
CASSPTADRAFRGVEKLFF
TGTGCCAGCAGTCCCACAGCCGACAGAGCCTTCCGTGGGGTTGAAAAACTGTTTTTT
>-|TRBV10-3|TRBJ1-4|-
CAISDTAGVEKLFF
TGTGCCATCAGTGACACTGCAGGGGTTGAAAAACTGTTTTTT
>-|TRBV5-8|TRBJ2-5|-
CASSLGEAQYF
TGTGCCAGCAGCTTGGGAGAGGCCCAGTACTTC
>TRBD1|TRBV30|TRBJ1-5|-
CAWSEGQPPNQPQHF
TGTGCCTGGAGTGAGGGACAGCCTCCAAATCAGCCCCAGCATTTT
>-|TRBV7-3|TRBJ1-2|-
CASSFTPGQGYTF
TGTGCCAGCAGCTTTACACCGGGACAAGGCTACACCTTC
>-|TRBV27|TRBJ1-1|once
CASSLSRTDLTNTEAFF
TGTGCCAGCAGTTTATCGCGAACAGATCTTACTAACACTGAAGCTTTCTTT
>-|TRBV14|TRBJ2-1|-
CASSQESGQFYNEQFF
TGTGCCAGCAGCCAAGAATCCGGACAGTTTTACAATGAGCAGTTCTTC
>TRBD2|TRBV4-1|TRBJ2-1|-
CASSQGLAGRSSYNEQFF
TGCGCCAGCAGCCAAGGTCTAGCGGGCCGAAGCTCCTACAATGAGCAGTTCTTC
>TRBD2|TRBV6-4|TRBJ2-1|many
CASSEIGGGNNEQFF
TGTGCCAGCAGTGAGATCGGGGGGGGGAATAATGAGCAGTTCTTC
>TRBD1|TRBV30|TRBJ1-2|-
CAWSEGTVAGYTF
TGTGCCTGGAGTGAAGGGACAGTGGCTGGCTACACCTTC
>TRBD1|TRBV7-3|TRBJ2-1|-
CASSRQGYDNEQFF
TGTGCCAGCAGCCGACAGGGATATGACAATGAGCAGTTCTTC
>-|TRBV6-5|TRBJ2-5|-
CASSSQPGQGIQTQYF
TGTGCCAGCAGTTCTCAACCGGGACAAGGGATACAGACCCAGTACTTC